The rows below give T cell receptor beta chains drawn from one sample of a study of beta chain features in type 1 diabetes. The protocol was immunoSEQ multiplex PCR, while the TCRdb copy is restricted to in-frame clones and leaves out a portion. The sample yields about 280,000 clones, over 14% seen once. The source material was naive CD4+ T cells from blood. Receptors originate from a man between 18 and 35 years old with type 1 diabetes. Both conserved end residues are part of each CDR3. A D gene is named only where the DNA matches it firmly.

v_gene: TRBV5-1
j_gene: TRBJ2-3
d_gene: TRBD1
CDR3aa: CASSGGQGEADTQYF

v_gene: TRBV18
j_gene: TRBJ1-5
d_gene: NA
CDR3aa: CASSPVVLNSGNQPQHF

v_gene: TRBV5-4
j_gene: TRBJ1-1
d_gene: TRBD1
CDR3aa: CASSSKDRAAEAFF

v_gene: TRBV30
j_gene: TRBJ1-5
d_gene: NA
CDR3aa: CAWGSQGNQPQHF

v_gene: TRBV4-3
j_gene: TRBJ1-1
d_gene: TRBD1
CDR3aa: CASSQEWTGGENTEAFF

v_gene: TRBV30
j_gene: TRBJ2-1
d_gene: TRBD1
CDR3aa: CAWTAPQGAERYNEQFF

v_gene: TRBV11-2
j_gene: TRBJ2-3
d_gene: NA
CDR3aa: CASSSSTGRSATQYF

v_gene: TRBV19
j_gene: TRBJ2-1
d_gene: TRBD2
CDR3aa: CASSIVRAGEGNEQFF

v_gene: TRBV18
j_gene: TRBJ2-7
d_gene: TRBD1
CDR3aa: CASSPGVGTAFYEQYF

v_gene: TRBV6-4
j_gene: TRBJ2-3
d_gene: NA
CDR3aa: CASSLRDLDTQYF

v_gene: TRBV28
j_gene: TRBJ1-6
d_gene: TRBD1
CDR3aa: CASTSGGYRSYNSPLHF

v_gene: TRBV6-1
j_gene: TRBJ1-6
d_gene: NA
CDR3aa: CASSGTGRSPLHF

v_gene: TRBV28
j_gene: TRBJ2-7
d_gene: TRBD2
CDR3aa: CASSAATSGSYEQYF

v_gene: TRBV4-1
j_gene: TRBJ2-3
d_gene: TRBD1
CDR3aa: CASSPGRGRTDTQYF

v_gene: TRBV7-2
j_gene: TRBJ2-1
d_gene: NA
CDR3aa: CASSDSGWGVNEQFF

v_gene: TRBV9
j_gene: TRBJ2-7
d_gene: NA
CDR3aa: CASSVAGGEAYEQYF

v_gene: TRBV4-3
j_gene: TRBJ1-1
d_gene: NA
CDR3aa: CASSHQDSSNTEAFF

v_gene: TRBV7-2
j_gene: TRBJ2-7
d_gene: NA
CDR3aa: CASSFQGGYEQYF

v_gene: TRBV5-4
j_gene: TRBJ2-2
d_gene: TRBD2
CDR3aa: CASSSGTSANTGELFF

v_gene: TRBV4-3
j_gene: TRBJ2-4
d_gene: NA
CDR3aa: CASSQKVSVTQYF

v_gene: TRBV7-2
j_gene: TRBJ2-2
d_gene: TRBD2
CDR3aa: CASSLRRETTGELFF

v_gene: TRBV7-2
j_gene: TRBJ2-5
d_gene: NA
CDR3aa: CASSWGAGQETQYF

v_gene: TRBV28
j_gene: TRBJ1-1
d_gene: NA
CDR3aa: CASSFEWFGAFF

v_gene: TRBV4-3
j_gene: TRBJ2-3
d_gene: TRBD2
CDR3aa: CASSQRGLAGAATDTQYF

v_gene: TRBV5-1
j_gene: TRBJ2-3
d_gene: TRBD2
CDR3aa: CASSLTGTSGIGDTQYF

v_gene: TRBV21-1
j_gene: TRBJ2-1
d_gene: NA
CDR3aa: CASSLDRVGSSYNEQFF

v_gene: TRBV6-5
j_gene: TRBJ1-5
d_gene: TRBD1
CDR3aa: CATADREGQPQHF

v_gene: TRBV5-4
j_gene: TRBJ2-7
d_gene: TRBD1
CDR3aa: CASSTGQGTYEQYF

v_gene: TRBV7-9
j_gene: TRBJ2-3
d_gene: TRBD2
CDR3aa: CASSLSGTSGSTDTQYF

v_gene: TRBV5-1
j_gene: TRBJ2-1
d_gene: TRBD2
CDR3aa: CASSRTSGGYNEQFF

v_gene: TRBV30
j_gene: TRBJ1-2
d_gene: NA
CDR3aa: CAWSVRTADGYTF

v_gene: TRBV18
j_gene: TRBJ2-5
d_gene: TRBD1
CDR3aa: CASQRDRSGETQYF

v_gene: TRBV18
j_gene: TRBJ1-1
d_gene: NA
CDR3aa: CASSLILGGENTEAFF

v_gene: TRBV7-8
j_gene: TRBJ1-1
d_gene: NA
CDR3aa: CASLMAAGYTEAFF

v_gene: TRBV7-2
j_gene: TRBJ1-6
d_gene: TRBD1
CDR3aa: CASSPADRGNSPLHF

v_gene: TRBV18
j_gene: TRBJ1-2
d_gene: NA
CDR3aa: CASSPNGPGQGYGYTF